This T cell receptor (beta chain) was captured by sequencing in a study of T cells in Graves' hyperthyroidism and ophthalmopathy. Study background: Sampling of peripheral blood happened at initial diagnosis, prior to any treatment. General observations from the study: Ophthalmopathy onset followed model prediction by a median around 6.6 months. Blood also showed most of the thyroid clonotypes that were expanded above 0.001.

Notes on this clonotype: The target antigen is unknown.

Disease duration under 2 months; hyperthyroidism patients were aged 18 to 65. With V trimmed by 3 bases and J by 9 bases, 10 bases remained unmatched. The germline CDR1 and CDR2 sequences are SEHNR and FQNEAQ (reference sequence). This CDR3 has 14 amino acids. Amplification of TCR beta CDR3 regions used RNA as the template. Carried out on the TCR CDR3, a first-round RT-PCR used the HTBI primer set. TCRdb reanalysed the multiplex PCR reads using MiXCR and keeps one entry per CDR3 protein. The top ten hold 8.9% of the sample, which has hundreds of thousands of distinct CDR3 sequences, roughly 40% seen once.

The clonotype originates from a man aged 18 to 30 with Graves' hyperthyroidism. Sequencing was performed on blood. The chain joins TRBV7-9 to TRBJ2-5; 7 nucleotides line up with TRBD1. For the CDR3, the DNA is TGTGCCAGCAGCTTGCAGGGGGAAAATCAGCCCCAGTACTTC. Protein: CASSLQGENQPQYF. Supplemented by reference TRBV7-9 and TRBJ2-5, the full variable domain reads DTGVSQNPRHKITKRGQNVTFRCDPISEHNRLYWYRQTLGQGPEFLTYFQNEAQLEKSRLLSDRFSAERPKGSFSTLEIQRTEQGDSAMYLCASSLQGENQPQYFGPGTRLLVL.